Presented here are 8 T cell receptor beta chains from one specimen sequenced in a study of cytomegalovirus exposure and HLA in healthy donors. Researchers ran the PCR with 60 Vbeta and 13 Jbeta primers. Using immunoSEQ multiplex PCR, the repertoire was profiled, and TCRdb retains in-frame clones only, with some absent. The data show about 150,000 clones, around 77% seen once. The material sequenced was PBMCs. The receptors were sampled from a woman aged 45-59 years in good health and CMV-seropositive.

J is TRBJ2-7 and V is TRBV18; weak D call: TRBD1 (5 bases). V was cut by 4 bases and J by 2 bases, with 15 bases left in between. This CDR3 contains 15 residues. From germline, CDR1 is KGHSH and CDR2 LQKENI. The CDR3: CASSLDRNPTYEQYF. The CDR3 coding sequence is TGTGCCAGCTCACTCGACAGAAATCCGACCTACGAGCAGTACTTC.

This chain uses TRBV5-4 with TRBJ2-3, with 9 bases lining up with TRBD2. The CDR3 contains 17 residues. The J segment lost 2 bases and the V segment lost 4 bases, leaving 11 bases of the junction unmatched. Germline assignment: CDR1 SGHNT and CDR2 YYREEE (reference sequence). In DNA, the CDR3 is TGTGCCAGCAGCGGTGGGGGTAGCGGGGGCCTCACAGATACGCAGTATTTT. It translates to CASSGGGSGGLTDTQYF.

The chain uses TRBV5-8 and TRBJ2-5; D not resolved. Germline V gene sequence: CDR1 SGHTS, CDR2 YDEGEE. The V gene lost 1 base and the J gene lost 9 bases, with 16 bases spanning the gap. CDR3 length equals 14 residues. CDR3 residues: CASSLLGSLFSQYF. The CDR3 DNA is TGTGCCAGCAGCTTGTTGGGCAGTTTATTTTCCCAGTACTTC.

The J gene is TRBJ1-3, the V gene TRBV6-6; the D gene is possibly TRBD1 (5 bases). Germline CDR1 reads MNHNY; CDR2 reads SVGAGI (reference sequence). The V gene lost 9 bases and the J gene lost 0 bases, with 18 bases spanning the gap. The CDR3 loop spans 16 amino acids. Written as DNA, the CDR3 is TGTGCCAGGAAGTTCCCGGGGGGGTTCTCTGGAAACACCATATATTTT. Protein: CARKFPGGFSGNTIYF.

V and J are TRBV7-2 and TRBJ2-5, with 8 bases lining up with TRBD2. The germline CDR1 and CDR2 sequences are SGHTA and FQGNSA. This CDR3 is built from 14 residues. J gave up 7 bases and V 6 bases, and 10 bases lay outside the gene matches. This CDR3 is CASRKAGVGGTQYF. The CDR3, as DNA: TGTGCCAGCAGGAAAGCGGGAGTGGGGGGGACCCAGTACTTC.

The rearrangement joins TRBV9 to TRBJ2-3; a possible D gene is TRBD2 (5 bases). Trimming took 0 bases from V and 0 from J, leaving 17 bases between them. Germline V gene lookup returns CDR1 SGDLS and CDR2 YYNGEE. The CDR3 runs to 18 residues. The CDR3 loop reads CASSVGSVPGFSTDTQYF. CDR3 nucleotides: TGTGCCAGCAGCGTAGGATCCGTTCCGGGGTTTAGCACAGATACGCAGTATTTT.

The rearrangement joins TRBV6-6 to TRBJ1-2; D call uncertain. The germline gives CDR1 MNHNY, CDR2 SVGAGI (reference sequence). V was pared by 8 bases and J by 0 bases, with 16 bases between. The CDR3 spans 15 residues. Here the CDR3 DNA reads TGTGCCAGCGCTAATTTGGGCCCTGCTAACTATGGCTACACCTTC. Translated: CASANLGPANYGYTF.

This rearrangement joins TRBV5-1 to TRBJ2-2; D uncertain. V was trimmed by 3 bases and J by 4 bases, leaving 7 bases between them. The CDR3 is 13 amino acids. Germline V gives CDR1 SGHRS, CDR2 YFSETQ. The CDR3 nucleotides are TGCGCCAGCAGCTCCACAGTCACCGGGGAGCTGTTTTTT. Protein product: CASSSTVTGELFF.